This T cell receptor (beta chain) stems from a study of blood T cell repertoires in COVID-19. Libraries were prepared by immunoSEQ multiplex PCR; TCRdb keeps only in-frame clonotypes and omits some of them. The table shows approximately 170,000 clones, with 85% to 90% occurring only once. Specimen: peripheral blood. This TCR came from a woman older than 75 with COVID-19, enrolled during active disease.

CDR3 in DNA: TGTGCCAGCAGCCGCCGACTAGCGGGAGGGCCGAGCACCGGGGAGCTGTTTTTT. It specifies CASSRRLAGGPSTGELFF. V is TRBV3-1 (or the pseudogene TRBV3-2) and J is TRBJ2-2; 14 bases map to TRBD2. The V and J ends lost 4 bases and 4 bases, in that order; junction bases with no gene match: 8. Germline loops: CDR1 LGHDT, CDR2 YNNKEL (reference sequence). This CDR3 has 18 amino acids.